The next 9 T cell receptor beta chains were all read from a single sample in a study of T cells expressing NK-cell markers. TCRdb reanalyzed the 5' RACE reads and collapses them to one entry per CDR3 protein, without DNA. The listing contains 350,000 to 450,000 distinct CDR3 sequences. The sequenced sample consisted of blood T cells: a sorted CD56 or NKG2C T cell subset, CD4+ or CD8+ T cells, or bulk PBMC T cells (not recorded which). The receptors here all came from a man aged 18-75 years in good health.

The chain combines TRBV5-1 with TRBJ2-1; TCRdb's D call of TRBD2 is untestable without DNA. CDR3 length: 16 residues. The germline V gene has CDR1 SGHRS and CDR2 YFSETQ. This CDR3 reads CASWRGAGGPVNEQFF. Full variable domain (rest looked up from reference TRBV5-1 and TRBJ2-1): KAGVTQTPRYLIKTRGQQVTLSCSPISGHRSVSWYQQTPGQGLQFLFEYFSETQRNKGNFPGRFSGRQFSNSRSEMNVSTLELGDSALYLCASWRGAGGPVNEQFFGPGTRLTVL.

The chain recombines TRBV7-3 with TRBJ2-5; TCRdb indicates TRBD2, and absent DNA this call remains unverified. CDR1 and CDR2 (germline): SGHTA, FQGTGA. This CDR3 has 16 amino acids. CDR3 region: CASSPTSGGASETQYF.

The J gene is TRBJ2-7, the V gene TRBV27; TCRdb returns TRBD2, unconfirmable since there is no DNA. This CDR3 is built from 15 residues. From germline, CDR1 is MNHEY and CDR2 SMNVEV (reference sequence). This chain's CDR3 is CASSLSRRGVNEQYF.

The chain joins TRBV5-1 to TRBJ1-2; the D call from TCRdb, TRBD1, cannot be confirmed without DNA. The CDR3 runs to 15 residues. The germline gives CDR1 SGHRS, CDR2 YFSETQ. The CDR3 loop reads CASSLEGVGTYGYTF.

The genes are TRBV18 and TRBJ2-7. The length of the CDR3 is 14 residues. Germline lookup yields CDR1 KGHSH and CDR2 LQKENI. CDR3 protein: CASSPGTGVGEQYF.

This chain joins TRBV12-5 and TRBJ2-2; TCRdb lists TRBD1, though no DNA is available to test this call. The CDR3 is made up of 13 amino acids. Germline V gene data show CDR1 as LGHNT and CDR2 as FRNRAP. The CDR3 region is CASGGQGPGELFF.

The genes are TRBV27 and TRBJ2-4; the TRBD1 assignment by TCRdb is unverifiable without DNA. CDR1 and CDR2 from the germline V gene are MNHEY and SMNVEV (reference sequence). The CDR3 spans 12 residues. CDR3 amino acids: CASRGRGNIQYF.

The chain couples TRBV2 to TRBJ1-5. The CDR3 length is 15 residues. Germline CDR1 SNHLY, CDR2 FYNNEI. CDR3 sequence reads: CASSFLGSGNQPQHF.

The chain combines TRBV29-1 with TRBJ1-1. This CDR3 spans 13 amino acids. Germline CDR1 SQVTM, CDR2 ANQGSEA. CDR3 loop: CSVGRILNTEAFF.